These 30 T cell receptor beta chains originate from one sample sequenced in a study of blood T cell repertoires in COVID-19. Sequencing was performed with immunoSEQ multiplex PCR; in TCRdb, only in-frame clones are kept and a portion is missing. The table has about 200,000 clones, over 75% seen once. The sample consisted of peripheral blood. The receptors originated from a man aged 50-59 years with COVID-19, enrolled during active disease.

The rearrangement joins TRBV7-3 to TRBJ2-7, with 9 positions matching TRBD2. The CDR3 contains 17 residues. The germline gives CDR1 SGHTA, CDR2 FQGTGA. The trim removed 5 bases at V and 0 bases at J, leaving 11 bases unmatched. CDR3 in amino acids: CASSPPGSGRSSYEQYF. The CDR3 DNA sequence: TGTGCCAGCAGCCCCCCTGGAAGCGGGAGGAGCTCCTACGAGCAGTACTTC.

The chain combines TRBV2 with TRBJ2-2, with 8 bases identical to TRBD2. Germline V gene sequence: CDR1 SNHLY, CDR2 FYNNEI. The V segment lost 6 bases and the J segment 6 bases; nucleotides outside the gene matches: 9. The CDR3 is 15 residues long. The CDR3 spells CASRERSGGPGELFF. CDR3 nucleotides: TGTGCCAGCAGAGAAAGGAGCGGGGGCCCCGGGGAGCTGTTTTTT.

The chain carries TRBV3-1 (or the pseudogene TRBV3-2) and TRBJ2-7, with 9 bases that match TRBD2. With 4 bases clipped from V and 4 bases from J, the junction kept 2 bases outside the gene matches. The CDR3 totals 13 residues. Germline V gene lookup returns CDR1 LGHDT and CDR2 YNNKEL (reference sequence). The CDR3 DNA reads TGTGCCAGCAGCCGGGGACTAGCTTACGAGCAGTACTTC. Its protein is CASSRGLAYEQYF.

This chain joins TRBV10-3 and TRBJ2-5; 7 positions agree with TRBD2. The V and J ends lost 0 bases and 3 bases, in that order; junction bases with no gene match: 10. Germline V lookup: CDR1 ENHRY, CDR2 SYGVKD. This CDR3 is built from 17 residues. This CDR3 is CAISESYIGTNKETQYF. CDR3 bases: TGTGCCATCAGTGAGTCGTATATCGGGACTAATAAAGAGACCCAGTACTTC.

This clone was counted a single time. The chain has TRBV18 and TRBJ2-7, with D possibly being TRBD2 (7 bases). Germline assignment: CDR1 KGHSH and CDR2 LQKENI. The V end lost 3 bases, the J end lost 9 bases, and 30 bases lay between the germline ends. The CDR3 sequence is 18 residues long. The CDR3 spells CASSPQPPGAGDPFGQYF. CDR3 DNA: TGTGCCAGCTCACCCCAACCCCCAGGGGCGGGGGACCCTTTCGGGCAGTACTTC.

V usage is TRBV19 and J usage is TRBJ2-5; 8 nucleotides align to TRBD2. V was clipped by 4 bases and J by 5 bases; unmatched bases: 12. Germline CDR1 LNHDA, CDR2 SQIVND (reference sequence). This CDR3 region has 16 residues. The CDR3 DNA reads TGTGCCAGTAGTACCCCGCTAGCGGGCCCCATGGAGACCCAGTACTTC. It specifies CASSTPLAGPMETQYF.

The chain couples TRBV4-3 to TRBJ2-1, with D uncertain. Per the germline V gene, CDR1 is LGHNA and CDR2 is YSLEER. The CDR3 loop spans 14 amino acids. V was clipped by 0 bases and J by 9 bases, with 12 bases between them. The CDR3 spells CASSQDHRLTEQFF. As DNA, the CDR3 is TGCGCCAGCAGCCAAGATCATAGACTTACTGAGCAGTTCTTC.

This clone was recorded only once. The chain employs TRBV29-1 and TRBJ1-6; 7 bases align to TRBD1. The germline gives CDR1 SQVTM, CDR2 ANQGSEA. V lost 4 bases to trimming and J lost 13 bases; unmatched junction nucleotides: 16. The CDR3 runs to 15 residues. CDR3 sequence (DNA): TGCAGCGTTGTAGGGGAGACAGGGCTCCAGTTTCCCCTCCACTTT. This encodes CSVVGETGLQFPLHF.

CDR3 residues: CASTVGQGYTDTQYF. In DNA, the CDR3 is TGTGCCAGTACCGTTGGGCAGGGGTACACAGATACGCAGTATTTT. J is TRBJ2-3 and V is TRBV19; a possible D gene is TRBD1 (6 bases). The germline V gene encodes CDR1 LNHDA and CDR2 SQIVND (reference sequence). Between the trimmed V and J ends, which lost 7 bases and 2 bases, there was a span of 16 bases. The CDR3 is 15 residues long. The full variable domain, with the rest looked up from reference TRBV19 and TRBJ2-3, is DGGITQSPKYLFRKEGQNVTLSCEQNLNHDAMYWYRQDPGQGLRLIYYSQIVNDFQKGDIAEGYSVSREKKESFPLTVTSAQKNPTAFYLCASTVGQGYTDTQYFGPGTRLTVL.

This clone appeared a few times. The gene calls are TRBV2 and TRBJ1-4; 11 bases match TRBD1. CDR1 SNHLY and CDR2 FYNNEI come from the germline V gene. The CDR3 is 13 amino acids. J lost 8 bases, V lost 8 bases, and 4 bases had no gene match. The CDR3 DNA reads TGTGCCAGCGGCCGGGACAGGGGGGAAAAACTGTTTTTT. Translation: CASGRDRGEKLFF.

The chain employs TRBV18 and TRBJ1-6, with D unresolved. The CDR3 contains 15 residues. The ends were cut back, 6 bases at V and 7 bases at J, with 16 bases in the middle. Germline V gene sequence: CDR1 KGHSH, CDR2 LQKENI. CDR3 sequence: CASSLDSGKNSPLHF. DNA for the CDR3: TGTGCCAGCTCCTTAGATTCCGGGAAGAATTCACCCCTCCACTTT.

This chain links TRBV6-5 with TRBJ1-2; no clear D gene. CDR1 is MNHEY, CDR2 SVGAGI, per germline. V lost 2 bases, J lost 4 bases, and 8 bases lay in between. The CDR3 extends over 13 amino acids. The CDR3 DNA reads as TGTGCCAGCAGTTACGGGCCGATCTATGGCTACACCTTC. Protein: CASSYGPIYGYTF.

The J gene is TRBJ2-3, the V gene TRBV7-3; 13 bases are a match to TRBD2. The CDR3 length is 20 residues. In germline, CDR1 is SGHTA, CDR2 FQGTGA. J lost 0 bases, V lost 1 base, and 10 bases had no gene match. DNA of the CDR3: TGTGCCAGCAGCTTAATCCCGAGGGGACTAGCGGGGTCAAGCACAGATACGCAGTATTTT. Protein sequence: CASSLIPRGLAGSSTDTQYF.

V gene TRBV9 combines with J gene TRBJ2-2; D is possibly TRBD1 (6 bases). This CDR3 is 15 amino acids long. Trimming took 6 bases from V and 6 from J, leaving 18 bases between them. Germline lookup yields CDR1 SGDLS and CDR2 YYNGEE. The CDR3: CASTKIPQGPGELFF. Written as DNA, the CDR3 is TGTGCCAGCACCAAAATCCCACAGGGTCCCGGGGAGCTGTTTTTT.

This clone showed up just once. The CDR3 here is CASSKVEGNQPQHF. DNA of the CDR3: TGTGCCAGCAGCAAAGTGGAGGGAAATCAGCCCCAGCATTTT. The V call is TRBV21-1, the J call TRBJ1-5. TRBV21-1 is an annotated pseudogene. The length of the CDR3 is 14 residues.

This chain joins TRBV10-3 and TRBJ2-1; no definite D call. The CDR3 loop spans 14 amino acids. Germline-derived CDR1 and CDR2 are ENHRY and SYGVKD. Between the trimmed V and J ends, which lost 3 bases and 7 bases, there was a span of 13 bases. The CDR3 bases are TGTGCCATCAGTGACCCGACTGGATCGAATGAGCAGTTCTTC. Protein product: CAISDPTGSNEQFF.

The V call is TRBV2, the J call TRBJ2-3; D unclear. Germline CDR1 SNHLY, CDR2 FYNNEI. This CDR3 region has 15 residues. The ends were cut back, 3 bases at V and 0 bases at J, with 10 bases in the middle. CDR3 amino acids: CASSDLLSSTDTQYF. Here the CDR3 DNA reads TGTGCCAGCAGTGATCTACTATCTAGCACAGATACGCAGTATTTT. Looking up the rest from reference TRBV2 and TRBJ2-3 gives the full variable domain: EPEVTQTPSHQVTQMGQEVILRCVPISNHLYFYWYRQILGQKVEFLVSFYNNEISEKSEIFDDQFSVERPDGSNFTLKIRSTKLEDSAMYFCASSDLLSSTDTQYFGPGTRLTVL.

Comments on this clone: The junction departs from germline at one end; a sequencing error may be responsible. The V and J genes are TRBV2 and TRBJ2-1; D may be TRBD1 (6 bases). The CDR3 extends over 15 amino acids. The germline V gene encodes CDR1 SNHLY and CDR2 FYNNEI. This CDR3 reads CASRLGTHSYSEQFF. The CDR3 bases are TGTGCCAGCAGGCTTGGGACACACTCCTACAGTGAGCAGTTCTTC.

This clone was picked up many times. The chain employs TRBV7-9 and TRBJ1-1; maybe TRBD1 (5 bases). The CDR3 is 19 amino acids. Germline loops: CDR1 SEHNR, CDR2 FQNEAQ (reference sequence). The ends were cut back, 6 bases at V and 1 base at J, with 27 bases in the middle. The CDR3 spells CASSWSTGGEIPANTEAFF. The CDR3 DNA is TGTGCCAGCAGTTGGTCTACGGGGGGTGAAATTCCGGCGAACACTGAAGCTTTCTTT.

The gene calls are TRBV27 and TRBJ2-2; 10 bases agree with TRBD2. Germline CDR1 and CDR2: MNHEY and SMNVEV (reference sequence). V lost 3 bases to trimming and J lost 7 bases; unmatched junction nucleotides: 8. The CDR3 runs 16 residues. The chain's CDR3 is CASSFGASGSVGELFF. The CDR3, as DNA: TGTGCCAGCAGTTTCGGGGCTAGCGGGAGTGTCGGGGAGCTGTTTTTT.

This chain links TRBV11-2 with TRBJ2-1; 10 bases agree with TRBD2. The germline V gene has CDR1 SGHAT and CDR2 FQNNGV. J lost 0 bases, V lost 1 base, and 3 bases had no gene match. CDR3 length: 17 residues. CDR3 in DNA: TGTGCCAGCAGCTTAGGGCGACTAGCGGGCTCCTACAATGAGCAGTTCTTC. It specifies CASSLGRLAGSYNEQFF. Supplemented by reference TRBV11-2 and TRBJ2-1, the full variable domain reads EAGVAQSPRYKIIEKRQSVAFWCNPISGHATLYWYQQILGQGPKLLIQFQNNGVVDDSQLPKDRFSAERLKGVDSTLKIQPAKLEDSAVYLCASSLGRLAGSYNEQFFGPGTRLTVL.

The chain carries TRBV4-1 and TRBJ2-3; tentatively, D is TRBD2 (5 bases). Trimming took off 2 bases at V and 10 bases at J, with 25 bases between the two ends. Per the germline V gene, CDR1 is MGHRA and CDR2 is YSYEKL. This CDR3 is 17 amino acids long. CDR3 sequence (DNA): TGCGCCAGCAGCCAATCAGAAACCGGGGTCTCCGGCGAGGCGCAGTATTTT. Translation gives CASSQSETGVSGEAQYF.

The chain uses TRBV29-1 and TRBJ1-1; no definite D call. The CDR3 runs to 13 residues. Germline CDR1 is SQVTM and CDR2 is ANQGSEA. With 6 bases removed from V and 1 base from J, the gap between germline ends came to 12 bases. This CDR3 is CSVGSSTNTEAFF. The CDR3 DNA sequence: TGCAGCGTCGGTTCGTCAACGAACACTGAAGCTTTCTTT.

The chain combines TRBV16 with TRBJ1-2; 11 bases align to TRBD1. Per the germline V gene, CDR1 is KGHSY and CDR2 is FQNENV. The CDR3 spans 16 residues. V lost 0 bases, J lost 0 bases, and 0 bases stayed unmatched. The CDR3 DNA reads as TGTGCCAGCAGCCAATCGGGACAGGGGGCTAACTATGGCTACACCTTC. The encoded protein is CASSQSGQGANYGYTF.

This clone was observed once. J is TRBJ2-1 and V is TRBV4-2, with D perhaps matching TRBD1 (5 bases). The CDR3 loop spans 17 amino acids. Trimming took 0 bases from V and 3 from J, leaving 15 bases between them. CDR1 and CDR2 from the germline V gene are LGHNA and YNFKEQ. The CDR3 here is CASSQEGAKGYYNEQFF. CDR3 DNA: TGTGCCAGCAGCCAAGAAGGGGCCAAGGGTTACTACAATGAGCAGTTCTTC.

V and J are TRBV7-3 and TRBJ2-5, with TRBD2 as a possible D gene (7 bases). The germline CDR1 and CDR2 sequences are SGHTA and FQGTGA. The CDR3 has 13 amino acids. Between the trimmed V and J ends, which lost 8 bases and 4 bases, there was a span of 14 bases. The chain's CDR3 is CASSRGGGETQYF. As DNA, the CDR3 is TGTGCCAGCTCACGGGGAGGGGGAGAGACCCAGTACTTC.

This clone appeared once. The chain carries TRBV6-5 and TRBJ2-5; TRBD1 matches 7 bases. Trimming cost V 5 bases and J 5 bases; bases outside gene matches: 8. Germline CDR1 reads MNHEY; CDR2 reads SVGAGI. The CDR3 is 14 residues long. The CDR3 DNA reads TGTGCCAGCAGTCCCCAGAGGGGGCGGGAGACCCAGTACTTC. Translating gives CASSPQRGRETQYF.

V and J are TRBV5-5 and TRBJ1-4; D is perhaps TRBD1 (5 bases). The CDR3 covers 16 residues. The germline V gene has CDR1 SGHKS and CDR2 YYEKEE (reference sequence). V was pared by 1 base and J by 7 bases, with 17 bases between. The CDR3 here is CASSLFLGRVGEKLFF. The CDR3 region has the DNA TGTGCCAGCAGCTTGTTTTTGGGCAGGGTCGGTGAAAAACTGTTTTTT.

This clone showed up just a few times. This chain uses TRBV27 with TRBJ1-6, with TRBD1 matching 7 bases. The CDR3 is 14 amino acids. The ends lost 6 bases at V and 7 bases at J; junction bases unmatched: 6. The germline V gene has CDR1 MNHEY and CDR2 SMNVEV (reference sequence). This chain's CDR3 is CASRPGTENSPLHF. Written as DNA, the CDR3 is TGTGCCAGCAGACCGGGGACAGAAAATTCACCCCTCCACTTT.

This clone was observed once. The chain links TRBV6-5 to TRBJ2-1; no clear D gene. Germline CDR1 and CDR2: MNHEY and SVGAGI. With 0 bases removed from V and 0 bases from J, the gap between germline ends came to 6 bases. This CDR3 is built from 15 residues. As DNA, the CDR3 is TGTGCCAGCAGTTACTCGTCGAGCTCCTACAATGAGCAGTTCTTC. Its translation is CASSYSSSSYNEQFF.